This T cell receptor beta chain was found in a study of blood T cell repertoires in COVID-19. Per the study methods: Estimated nucleated cell counts came from reference gene primer amplification. Generated by immunoSEQ multiplex PCR, the TCRdb table keeps only in-frame clones and is missing some. For V, J and clone size, that table is used; D and trimming come from the DNA. The table lists 300,000 to 400,000 clones, 80% to 90% of them singletons. This CDR3 region has 15 residues. The V and J ends lost 5 bases and 4 bases respectively, with 15 bases between them. CDR1 is MNHEY and CDR2 is SVGAGI in the germline V gene.

The clonotype was recovered from a woman between 40 and 55 years old with acute COVID-19. The sample consisted of PBMCs or T cells enriched from blood (not recorded which). The chain has TRBV6-5 and TRBJ2-1; D may be TRBD1 (6 bases). CDR3 sequence: CASSNLDRIYNEQFF. The DNA for the CDR3 is TGTGCCAGCAGTAACCTAGACAGGATTTACAATGAGCAGTTCTTC.